One and the same sample provided the 21 T cell receptor beta chains below, sequenced in a study of radiotherapy plus CTLA-4 blockade in lung cancer. Assay used: immunoSEQ multiplex PCR; TCRdb lists only in-frame clones, some missing. This table holds around 120,000 clones, roughly 80% found once. Sequenced material: peripheral blood, taken from a patient treated with radiotherapy plus ipilimumab. The receptors shown here come from a human donor with non-small cell lung cancer who had a partial response to radiotherapy plus ipilimumab.

The CDR3 sequence is CASSALGYGLADNEQFF. CDR3 sequence (DNA): TGTGCCAGCAGCGCCCTTGGGTATGGCCTAGCGGACAATGAGCAGTTCTTC. The genes are TRBV11-3 and TRBJ2-1, with 7 bases identical to TRBD2. The V and J ends lost 5 bases and 5 bases, in that order; junction bases with no gene match: 15. Germline CDR1 is SGHNT and CDR2 is YENEEA. The CDR3 has 17 residues.

The chain joins TRBV5-1 to TRBJ2-3; TRBD2 matches at 9 bases. The CDR3 is 17 residues long. The V gene end was trimmed by 1 base and the J gene end by 0 bases; junction bases not matched to a gene: 6. Per germline, CDR1 SGHRS and CDR2 YFSETQ. The CDR3 DNA follows: TGCGCCAGCAGCTTGCGAGCGGGAGGTTCTAGCACAGATACGCAGTATTTT. Translating gives CASSLRAGGSSTDTQYF. Supplemented by reference TRBV5-1 and TRBJ2-3, the full variable domain reads KAGVTQTPRYLIKTRGQQVTLSCSPISGHRSVSWYQQTPGQGLQFLFEYFSETQRNKGNFPGRFSGRQFSNSRSEMNVSTLELGDSALYLCASSLRAGGSSTDTQYFGPGTRLTVL.

The chain couples TRBV19 to TRBJ2-1, with 7 positions matching TRBD2. The CDR3 totals 16 residues. The germline CDR1 and CDR2 sequences are LNHDA and SQIVND (reference sequence). V trimming: 5 bases; J trimming: 3 bases; junction bases outside the gene matches: 10. The CDR3 DNA reads as TGTGCCAGTAGTCTTCTAAGCGGGACCCGCTACAATGAGCAGTTCTTC. It is translated as CASSLLSGTRYNEQFF.

This rearrangement joins TRBV6-4 to TRBJ2-7; 10 bases agree with TRBD2. V gave up 4 bases and J gave up 7 bases; unmatched junction bases: 4. The CDR3 loop spans 13 amino acids. Germline CDR1 MRHNA, CDR2 SNTAGT. The CDR3 loop is CASSVAGGREQYF. CDR3 DNA sequence: TGTGCCAGCAGTGTAGCGGGAGGACGAGAGCAGTACTTC.

This clone was seen many times. This chain joins TRBV19 and TRBJ2-1; 11 nucleotides match TRBD2. Unmatched junction bases numbered 3, after V lost 7 bases and J lost 7 bases. Germline V lookup: CDR1 LNHDA, CDR2 SQIVND (reference sequence). The CDR3 covers 13 residues. CDR3 residues: CASTLAGANEQFF. DNA for the CDR3: TGTGCCAGTACACTAGCGGGGGCGAATGAGCAGTTCTTC.

The chain has TRBV7-9 and TRBJ1-4; TRBD1 matches 9 bases. Germline loops: CDR1 SEHNR, CDR2 FQNEAQ (reference sequence). J gave up 8 bases and V 8 bases, and 6 bases lay outside the gene matches. The CDR3 is 13 residues long. CDR3 in DNA: TGTGCCAGCGGGGACAGGGTGAGCGAAAAACTGTTTTTT. Translation: CASGDRVSEKLFF. Using reference TRBV7-9 and TRBJ1-4 for the parts outside the CDR3, the full variable domain is DTGVSQNPRHKITKRGQNVTFRCDPISEHNRLYWYRQTLGQGPEFLTYFQNEAQLEKSRLLSDRFSAERPKGSFSTLEIQRTEQGDSAMYLCASGDRVSEKLFFGSGTQLSVL.

The chain joins TRBV5-6 to TRBJ1-1; a possible D gene is TRBD1 (5 bases). The CDR3 covers 15 residues. Per the germline V gene, CDR1 is SGHDT and CDR2 is YYEEEE. Trimming took 0 bases from V and 1 from J, leaving 10 bases between them. CDR3 bases: TGTGCCAGCAGCTTGGTCACAGGCCAGAACACTGAAGCTTTCTTT. This sequence encodes CASSLVTGQNTEAFF.

This chain connects TRBV9 to TRBJ2-3; D possibly corresponds to TRBD1 (5 bases). Germline V CDR1 and CDR2: SGDLS, YYNGEE. The CDR3 loop spans 13 amino acids. Trimming removed 3 bases at V and 2 bases at J, with 7 bases between. The CDR3, as DNA: TGTGCCAGCAGCGAGGGGTTCACAGATACGCAGTATTTT. It is translated as CASSEGFTDTQYF. The variable domain in full, completed from reference TRBV9 and TRBJ2-3, reads DSGVTQTPKHLITATGQRVTLRCSPRSGDLSVYWYQQSLDQGLQFLIQYYNGEERAKGNILERFSAQQFPDLHSELNLSSLELGDSALYFCASSEGFTDTQYFGPGTRLTVL.

V gene TRBV5-1 combines with J gene TRBJ2-1, with D maybe TRBD2 (6 bases). Trimming took 7 bases from V and 8 from J, leaving 22 bases between them. Per the germline V gene, CDR1 is SGHRS and CDR2 is YFSETQ. The CDR3 sequence is 15 residues long. CDR3: CASGSLAVHTDEQFF. The CDR3 DNA follows: TGCGCCAGCGGATCCTTAGCGGTCCACACGGATGAGCAGTTCTTC.

This chain joins TRBV27 and TRBJ2-1; perhaps TRBD1 as D (5 bases). Germline V gene lookup returns CDR1 MNHEY and CDR2 SMNVEV (reference sequence). This CDR3 has 15 amino acids. Between the trimmed V and J ends, which lost 7 bases and 7 bases, there was a span of 20 bases. CDR3 region: CASTSWGVRSNEQFF. In DNA form, the CDR3 reads TGTGCCAGCACAAGCTGGGGCGTACGCTCGAATGAGCAGTTCTTC.

The J gene is TRBJ1-1, the V gene TRBV30, with D unresolved. CDR3 length: 13 residues. V shed 4 bases and J shed 5 bases, with 14 bases lying between them. From germline, CDR1 is GTSNPN and CDR2 SVGIG (reference sequence). The DNA of the CDR3 is TGTGCCTGGATAATGGGAGGGAGAACTGAAGCTTTCTTT. It translates to CAWIMGGRTEAFF. Supplemented by reference TRBV30 and TRBJ1-1, the full variable domain reads SQTIHQWPATLVQPVGSPLSLECTVEGTSNPNLYWYRQAAGRGLQLLFYSVGIGQISSEVPQNLSASRPQDRQFILSSKKLLLSDSGFYLCAWIMGGRTEAFFGQGTRLTVV.

The chain combines TRBV7-6 with TRBJ2-2; 8 nucleotides agree with TRBD2. The germline V gene encodes CDR1 SGHVS and CDR2 FNYEAQ. This CDR3 has 14 amino acids. The junction had 4 bases not matched to a gene; V was cut back by 6 bases and J by 4 bases. Here the CDR3 reads CASRDAGGTGELFF. The CDR3 DNA sequence: TGTGCCAGCAGGGACGCGGGGGGCACCGGGGAGCTGTTTTTT.

This chain uses TRBV6-5 with TRBJ1-2, with 7 bases lining up with TRBD1. Germline trimming cut 5 bases from V and 5 bases from J; bases unmatched to any gene: 8. This CDR3 spans 14 amino acids. The germline V gene has CDR1 MNHEY and CDR2 SVGAGI. CDR3 DNA: TGTGCCAGCAGTCCCCGACAGGGACGGTATGGCTACACCTTC. Translating it yields CASSPRQGRYGYTF.

The chain has TRBV5-1 and TRBJ1-2, with 7 bases fitting TRBD1. Germline-derived CDR1 and CDR2 are SGHRS and YFSETQ. V dropped 1 base and J dropped 4; count of bases not matched to a gene: 13. The CDR3 runs 17 residues. The CDR3 protein is CASSLLSVRQGVYGYTF. The CDR3 bases are TGCGCCAGCAGCTTGTTGTCGGTTCGGCAGGGGGTCTATGGCTACACCTTC. The variable domain in full, completed from reference TRBV5-1 and TRBJ1-2, reads KAGVTQTPRYLIKTRGQQVTLSCSPISGHRSVSWYQQTPGQGLQFLFEYFSETQRNKGNFPGRFSGRQFSNSRSEMNVSTLELGDSALYLCASSLLSVRQGVYGYTFGSGTRLTVV.

The genes are TRBV21-1 and TRBJ2-7; the tabulated D call, TRBD2, remains unverified against the DNA. TRBV21-1 represents a pseudogene. CDR3 length: 22 amino acids. For the CDR3, the DNA is TGTGCCAGCACCACTAGCCCTCAGGGGTTAGCGGGAGCGCCGGGCCGCACCTACGAGCAGTACTTC. Translating gives CASTTSPQGLAGAPGRTYEQYF.

The V gene is TRBV7-6, the J gene TRBJ2-1; 11 bases fit TRBD2. CDR3 size: 17 residues. Germline values: CDR1 SGHVS, CDR2 FNYEAQ. J was trimmed by 0 bases and V by 5 bases; bases with no gene match: 6. CDR3 region: CASSPGLAESSYNEQFF. The CDR3, as DNA: TGTGCCAGCAGCCCGGGACTAGCGGAAAGCTCCTACAATGAGCAGTTCTTC.

The V and J genes are TRBV28 and TRBJ1-2, with TRBD1 identical over 10 bases. The CDR3 is made up of 19 amino acids. Germline CDR1 and CDR2: MDHEN and SYDVKM. With V trimmed by 5 bases and J by 4 bases, 19 bases remained unmatched. DNA of the CDR3: TGTGCCAGCAGTCCGATCACCCGTCGACAGGGGGCGGGCCTCTATGGCTACACCTTC. Translating it yields CASSPITRRQGAGLYGYTF.

This clone was picked up a small number of times. The V gene is TRBV27, the J gene TRBJ2-7; D not resolved. CDR1 is MNHEY, CDR2 SMNVEV, per germline (reference sequence). The germline V and J ends were trimmed by 3 bases and 0 bases, with 6 bases remaining between them. The CDR3 has 13 amino acids. CDR3 in DNA: TGTGCCAGCAGTTTTAAGAGCTCCTACGAGCAGTACTTC. Protein product: CASSFKSSYEQYF.

The chain uses TRBV28 and TRBJ1-1; 12 bases match TRBD1. Germline trimming cut 5 bases from V and 9 bases from J; bases unmatched to any gene: 10. The CDR3 is made up of 15 amino acids. CDR1 MDHEN and CDR2 SYDVKM come from the germline V gene. The CDR3 bases are TGTGCCAGCAGTCTACCCGGGACAGGGGGCAAAAAAGCTTTCTTT. Protein sequence: CASSLPGTGGKKAFF.

The chain employs TRBV28 and TRBJ1-2, with 8 bases that match TRBD1. J was trimmed by 5 bases and V by 2 bases; bases with no gene match: 7. Germline-derived CDR1 and CDR2 are MDHEN and SYDVKM. There are 15 residues in the CDR3. As DNA, the CDR3 is TGTGCCAGCAGTTTACAGGGGGCATGGCGGTATGGCTACACCTTC. As protein: CASSLQGAWRYGYTF.

For the CDR3, the DNA is TGTGCCAGCTCACCAAGGAGACAGGGACCCAACCAGCCCCAGCATTTT. Translation: CASSPRRQGPNQPQHF. The chain has TRBV18 and TRBJ1-5, with 7 bases that match TRBD1. Germline-derived CDR1 and CDR2 are KGHSH and LQKENI. V lost 2 bases to trimming and J lost 7 bases; unmatched junction nucleotides: 11. The CDR3 is 16 residues long.